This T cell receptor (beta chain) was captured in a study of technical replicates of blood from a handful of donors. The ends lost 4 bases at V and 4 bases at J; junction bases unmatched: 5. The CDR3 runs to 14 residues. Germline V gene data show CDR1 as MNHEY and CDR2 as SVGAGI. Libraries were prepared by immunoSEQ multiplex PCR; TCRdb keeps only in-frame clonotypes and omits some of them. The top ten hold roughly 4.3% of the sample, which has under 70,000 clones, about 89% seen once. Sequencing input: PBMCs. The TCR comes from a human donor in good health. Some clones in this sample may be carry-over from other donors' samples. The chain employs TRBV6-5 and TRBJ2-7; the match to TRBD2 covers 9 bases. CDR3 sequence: CASSSGLANYEQYF. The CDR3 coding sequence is TGTGCCAGCAGTTCCGGACTAGCGAATTACGAGCAGTACTTC.